These 31 T cell receptor beta chains originate from one sample sequenced in a study of CD8+CD57+ T cells in acquired aplastic anemia. TCR beta VDJ and CDR3 profiles were obtained from a genomic DNA template. Each CDR3 protein gets one entry after TCRdb re-called the reads with MiXCR. The sample has 75,000 to 90,000 distinct CDR3 sequences; 40% to 55% are singletons. The material sequenced was sorted CD4+, CD8+, or CD8+CD57+ T cells (not recorded which) from PBMCs. These receptors came from a human donor in good health, serving as a control.

CDR3 amino acids: CSVGGTDTQYF. The CDR3 bases are TGCAGCGTTGGCGGCACAGATACGCAGTATTTT. The genes are TRBV29-1 and TRBJ2-3; no clear D gene. The CDR3 sequence is 11 residues long. The V gene lost 4 bases and the J gene lost 1 base, with 3 bases spanning the gap. CDR1 SQVTM and CDR2 ANQGSEA come from the germline V gene.

The chain joins TRBV12-3 or TRBV12-4 to TRBJ1-6; D unclear. The V gene lost 7 bases and the J gene lost 0 bases, with 10 bases spanning the gap. This CDR3 comprises 15 residues. The CDR3, as DNA: TGTGCCAGCAAAGGTTTTCCCTCCTATAATTCACCCCTCCACTTT. Amino acids: CASKGFPSYNSPLHF.

This clonotype was detected many times. The chain couples TRBV15 to TRBJ2-1; weak D call: TRBD1 (6 bases). Trimming shortened V by 6 bases and J by 9 bases, and 27 bases separated the two germline ends. Germline V gene data show CDR1 as LNHNV and CDR2 as YYDKDF (reference sequence). This CDR3 is 17 amino acids long. The CDR3, as DNA: TGTGCCACCAGGAAGAGTGGGGGCTTGCAAGGAGGTGGTGAGCAGTTCTTC. The encoded protein is CATRKSGGLQGGGEQFF.

This clonotype was found a few times. The genes are TRBV5-1 and TRBJ1-1; D not resolved. The germline V and J ends were trimmed by 2 bases and 4 bases, with 12 bases remaining between them. The germline gives CDR1 SGHRS, CDR2 YFSETQ. This CDR3 comprises 14 residues. The chain's CDR3 is CASSFRVGSTEAFF. In DNA, the CDR3 is TGCGCCAGCAGCTTTAGGGTGGGGAGCACTGAAGCTTTCTTT.

The J gene is TRBJ2-3, the V gene TRBV3-1; 7 positions match TRBD2. V was clipped by 3 bases and J by 5 bases; unmatched bases: 11. This CDR3 has 16 residues. Germline V lookup: CDR1 LGHDT, CDR2 YNNKEL (reference sequence). In DNA, the CDR3 is TGTGCCAGCAGCCAGGGAACGGGGGGAACCCTAGATACGCAGTATTTT. Translating gives CASSQGTGGTLDTQYF.

The V call is TRBV19, the J call TRBJ2-3; no firm D call. Between the trimmed V and J ends, which lost 6 bases and 0 bases, there was a span of 10 bases. The CDR3 totals 14 residues. CDR1 is LNHDA and CDR2 is SQIVND in the germline V gene (reference sequence). The CDR3 nucleotides are TGTGCCAGTAGCAACTCTCAGAGCACAGATACGCAGTATTTT. It is translated as CASSNSQSTDTQYF. Based on the CDR3 plus reference TRBV19 and TRBJ2-3, the full variable domain is DGGITQSPKYLFRKEGQNVTLSCEQNLNHDAMYWYRQDPGQGLRLIYYSQIVNDFQKGDIAEGYSVSREKKESFPLTVTSAQKNPTAFYLCASSNSQSTDTQYFGPGTRLTVL.

This clonotype appeared many times. The chain couples TRBV4-1 to TRBJ2-7; maybe TRBD1 (5 bases). CDR3 length: 15 residues. V was shortened by 1 base and J by 10 bases, with 20 bases between the two germline ends. Germline-derived CDR1 and CDR2 are MGHRA and YSYEKL. The CDR3 loop is CASSQAQGAGALQYF. The CDR3 DNA reads TGCGCCAGCAGCCAAGCCCAGGGCGCTGGGGCACTACAGTACTTC.

This clonotype has at least ten counts. The chain couples TRBV11-2 to TRBJ1-2; TRBD1 is a possible D gene (5 bases). Trimming cost V 3 bases and J 2 bases, with 7 bases left between them. Germline CDR1 SGHAT, CDR2 FQNNGV. This CDR3 spans 13 amino acids. CDR3 region: CASSLTENYGYTF. Written as DNA, the CDR3 is TGTGCCAGCAGCTTGACAGAGAACTATGGCTACACCTTC.

This clonotype was seen many times. This chain joins TRBV2 and TRBJ2-7; D not resolved. V lost 2 bases and J 5 bases, leaving 7 bases between the germline ends. Germline CDR1 is SNHLY and CDR2 is FYNNEI. The CDR3 is 12 residues long. CDR3 DNA sequence: TGTGCCAGCAGTGAAACCCAGAACGAGCAGTACTTC. Its translation: CASSETQNEQYF.

The rearrangement uses TRBV7-9 and TRBJ1-1; D is perhaps TRBD1 (6 bases). Trimming took 2 bases from V and 1 from J, leaving 11 bases between them. CDR1 is SEHNR and CDR2 is FQNEAQ in the germline V gene (reference sequence). CDR3 size: 15 residues. The CDR3 DNA follows: TGTGCCAGCAGCTTAACCGGACAGAAGAACACTGAAGCTTTCTTT. Protein sequence: CASSLTGQKNTEAFF.

The rearrangement joins TRBV9 to TRBJ1-2, with no clear D. The CDR3 consists of 14 residues. The V and J ends lost 0 bases and 7 bases respectively, with 13 bases between them. Germline loops: CDR1 SGDLS, CDR2 YYNGEE. In DNA, the CDR3 is TGTGCCAGCAGCGTAGGGCCTACCAGCTCTGGCTACACCTTC. The encoded protein is CASSVGPTSSGYTF. Full variable domain (rest looked up from reference TRBV9 and TRBJ1-2): DSGVTQTPKHLITATGQRVTLRCSPRSGDLSVYWYQQSLDQGLQFLIQYYNGEERAKGNILERFSAQQFPDLHSELNLSSLELGDSALYFCASSVGPTSSGYTFGSGTRLTVV.

The V call is TRBV29-1, the J call TRBJ2-7; D may match TRBD1 or TRBD2 (5 bases each). From germline, CDR1 is SQVTM and CDR2 ANQGSEA. V lost 0 bases to trimming and J lost 3 bases, with 9 bases between them. The CDR3 spans 13 residues. Here the CDR3 reads CSVEDGGVYEQYF. In DNA form, the CDR3 reads TGCAGCGTTGAAGATGGGGGTGTCTACGAGCAGTACTTC.

This clonotype appeared many times. The V gene is TRBV11-3, the J gene TRBJ2-5; TRBD1 might be the D (5 bases). The CDR3 contains 14 residues. The ends were cut back, 5 bases at V and 6 bases at J, with 16 bases in the middle. CDR1 is SGHNT, CDR2 YENEEA, per germline. The CDR3 sequence: CASSPAVRAKTQYF. In DNA, the CDR3 is TGTGCCAGCAGCCCCGCGGTCAGGGCCAAGACCCAGTACTTC. The full variable domain, rest sourced from reference TRBV11-3 and TRBJ2-5, is EAGVVQSPRYKIIEKKQPVAFWCNPISGHNTLYWYLQNLGQGPELLIRYENEEAVDDSQLPKDRFSAERLKGVDSTLKIQPAELGDSAVYLCASSPAVRAKTQYFGPGTRLLVL.

Ten or more counts support this clonotype. V and J are TRBV6-1 and TRBJ1-2; D is undetermined. The ends were cut back, 6 bases at V and 6 bases at J, with 17 bases in the middle. Germline values: CDR1 MNHNS, CDR2 SASEGT. The CDR3 totals 14 residues. CDR3 amino acids: CASSPLGRADGYTF. The CDR3, as DNA: TGTGCCAGCAGCCCCCTGGGGAGGGCGGATGGCTACACCTTC.

Notes on this clonotype: A read error may produce the germline difference seen at one junction end. The chain has TRBV25-1 and TRBJ2-1, with D possibly called TRBD1 or TRBD2 (5 bases each). In germline, CDR1 is MGHDK, CDR2 SYGVNS. The CDR3 sequence is 13 residues long. This CDR3 is CASSGGRGNERFF. In DNA, the CDR3 is TGTGCCAGCAGTGGTGGCCGGGGCAATGAGCGGTTCTTC.

At least ten counts were recorded for this clonotype. The chain recombines TRBV7-2 with TRBJ2-5, with unresolved D. This CDR3 is 13 amino acids long. The germline CDR1 and CDR2 sequences are SGHTA and FQGNSA. Trimming cost V 4 bases and J 5 bases, with 11 bases left between them. The CDR3 DNA follows: TGTGCCAGCAGCTCCTCCCTCTCCGAGACCCAGTACTTC. Amino acids: CASSSSLSETQYF.

Details on this clonotype: No DNA is shown, since the ends of the CDR3 on it are uncertain; the CDR3 is the one TCRdb lists. This rearrangement joins TRBV25-1 to TRBJ2-5; the table gives TRBD2 as D, unverified against the DNA. From germline, CDR1 is MGHDK and CDR2 SYGVNS. 19 amino acids form the CDR3, both terminal residues included. The CDR3 loop reads CASSIYLCSAGLNQETQYF.

In this sample, this clonotype turned up a few times. One junction end disagrees with the germline gene, perhaps due to a read error. This chain links TRBV6-1 with TRBJ1-3; TRBD1 might be the D (5 bases). The CDR3 sequence is 16 residues long. In germline, CDR1 is MNHNS, CDR2 SASEGT. The CDR3 region is CASSEEEGTLLNAIYF. The CDR3 coding sequence is TGTGCCAGCAGTGAAGAAGAAGGGACCCTTTTAAACGCCATATATTTT.

The rearrangement links TRBV29-1 to TRBJ1-2; no firm D call. Germline CDR1 is SQVTM and CDR2 is ANQGSEA. The CDR3 has 11 amino acids. As DNA, the CDR3 is TGCATCTCCCCGGGTCCGAATGGCTACACCTTC. Translation gives CISPGPNGYTF.

V gene TRBV25-1 combines with J gene TRBJ2-5; 9 positions agree with TRBD2. Germline V gene lookup returns CDR1 MGHDK and CDR2 SYGVNS. The length of the CDR3 is 15 residues. Trimming cost V 6 bases and J 1 base; bases outside gene matches: 6. CDR3 sequence reads: CASRAGLAPQETQYF. The CDR3 DNA follows: TGTGCCAGCAGAGCGGGACTAGCCCCCCAAGAGACCCAGTACTTC. The whole variable domain, filled in from reference TRBV25-1 and TRBJ2-5, reads EADIYQTPRYLVIGTGKKITLECSQTMGHDKMYWYQQDPGMELHLIHYSYGVNSTEKGDLSSESTVSRIRTEHFPLTLESARPSHTSQYLCASRAGLAPQETQYFGPGTRLLVL.

The genes are TRBV7-2 and TRBJ1-2; D is uncertain. The CDR3 consists of 10 residues. V lost 2 bases and J lost 13, with 8 bases in between. Germline assignment: CDR1 SGHTA and CDR2 FQGNSA. CDR3 in DNA: TGTGCCAGCAGCTTAACGCGTCTCACCTTC. Amino acids: CASSLTRLTF.

CDR3: CASSPGTADTQYF. DNA of the CDR3: TGTGCCAGCAGCCCTGGGACGGCAGATACGCAGTATTTT. This chain joins TRBV25-1 and TRBJ2-3; tentatively, D is TRBD1 or TRBD2 (5 bases each). The V end was cut by 6 bases, the J end by 4 bases, with 11 bases between. The germline gives CDR1 MGHDK, CDR2 SYGVNS. This CDR3 spans 13 amino acids.

The rearrangement links TRBV3-1 to TRBJ1-2, with TRBD1 matching 7 bases. V was clipped by 4 bases and J by 2 bases; unmatched bases: 4. CDR3 length: 14 residues. From germline, CDR1 is LGHDT and CDR2 YNNKEL (reference sequence). CDR3 residues: CASSPGQRNYGYTF. The CDR3 DNA sequence: TGTGCCAGCAGCCCGGGACAGAGGAACTATGGCTACACCTTC.

This clonotype was detected only a few times. V is TRBV25-1 and J is TRBJ2-3; TRBD2 might be the D (5 bases). The CDR3 is 14 residues long. Trimming stripped 5 bases from V and 5 bases from J, with 14 bases between. Germline lookup yields CDR1 MGHDK and CDR2 SYGVNS. CDR3 sequence (DNA): TGTGCCAGCAGTTCTCTAGCCTCGGGAGATACGCAGTATTTT. Encoded protein: CASSSLASGDTQYF.

There are a few counts of this clonotype. This sequence joins TRBV4-3 and TRBJ2-2; 9 nucleotides agree with TRBD1. This CDR3 is 16 amino acids long. The germline gives CDR1 LGHNA, CDR2 YSLEER. V shed 1 base, J shed 4 bases, and the junction held 4 bases outside the gene matches. CDR3 sequence reads: CASSQVGQGPTGELFF. The CDR3 DNA sequence: TGCGCCAGCAGCCAAGTGGGACAGGGTCCCACCGGGGAGCTGTTTTTT.

This chain uses TRBV7-2 with TRBJ2-7; D might be TRBD1 (5 bases). The CDR3 is 14 amino acids. Trimming took 1 base from V and 2 from J, leaving 9 bases between them. Germline CDR1 is SGHTA and CDR2 is FQGNSA. The CDR3 DNA reads as TGTGCCAGCAGCTTAGGGAGCAGGGCCTACGAGCAGTACTTC. It yields the protein CASSLGSRAYEQYF.

The chain carries TRBV19 and TRBJ2-3; the D is unclear. Looked up from germline, CDR1 is LNHDA and CDR2 is SQIVND (reference sequence). The CDR3 spans 13 residues. Trimming took 3 bases from V and 4 from J, leaving 8 bases between them. In DNA, the CDR3 is TGTGCCAGTAGTATGATCACCGCAGATACGCAGTATTTT. It encodes CASSMITADTQYF. The entire variable domain, with the rest obtained from reference TRBV19 and TRBJ2-3, is as follows: DGGITQSPKYLFRKEGQNVTLSCEQNLNHDAMYWYRQDPGQGLRLIYYSQIVNDFQKGDIAEGYSVSREKKESFPLTVTSAQKNPTAFYLCASSMITADTQYFGPGTRLTVL.

To note about this clonotype: One base away lies a much larger clone, so this may be a sequencing read error. V gene TRBV2 combines with J gene TRBJ1-2; D unresolved. CDR1 is SNHLY and CDR2 is FYNNEI in the germline V gene. The CDR3 is made up of 12 amino acids. The chain's CDR3 is CTSSSTEYGYTF. DNA for the CDR3: TGTACCAGCAGCAGTACAGAATATGGCTACACCTTC.

V is TRBV19 and J is TRBJ2-7; D assignment may be TRBD1 or TRBD2 (5 bases each). Germline-derived CDR1 and CDR2 are LNHDA and SQIVND (reference sequence). V lost 3 bases and J 4 bases, leaving 16 bases between the germline ends. The length of the CDR3 is 15 residues. The CDR3 loop reads CASSIGRDPSYEQYF. DNA of the CDR3: TGTGCCAGTAGTATCGGCCGGGACCCCTCTTACGAGCAGTACTTC.

This clonotype was found many times. The chain is built from TRBV29-1 and TRBJ1-2, with TRBD1 matching over 7 bases. Germline values: CDR1 SQVTM, CDR2 ANQGSEA. Trimming took 6 bases from V and 7 from J; bases not matched to a gene: 14. CDR3 length: 14 amino acids. CDR3 DNA sequence: TGCAGCGTGCCGGGACAGTGGTTTAATCTTGGCTACACCTTC. Translating it yields CSVPGQWFNLGYTF.

The chain carries TRBV7-3 and TRBJ1-4; D uncertain. The V and J ends lost 1 base and 0 bases respectively, with 6 bases between them. Looked up from germline, CDR1 is SGHTA and CDR2 is FQGTGA. The CDR3 totals 15 residues. The CDR3 bases are TGTGCCAGCAGCTTAAACGGGGCAACTAATGAAAAACTGTTTTTT. Its protein is CASSLNGATNEKLFF.